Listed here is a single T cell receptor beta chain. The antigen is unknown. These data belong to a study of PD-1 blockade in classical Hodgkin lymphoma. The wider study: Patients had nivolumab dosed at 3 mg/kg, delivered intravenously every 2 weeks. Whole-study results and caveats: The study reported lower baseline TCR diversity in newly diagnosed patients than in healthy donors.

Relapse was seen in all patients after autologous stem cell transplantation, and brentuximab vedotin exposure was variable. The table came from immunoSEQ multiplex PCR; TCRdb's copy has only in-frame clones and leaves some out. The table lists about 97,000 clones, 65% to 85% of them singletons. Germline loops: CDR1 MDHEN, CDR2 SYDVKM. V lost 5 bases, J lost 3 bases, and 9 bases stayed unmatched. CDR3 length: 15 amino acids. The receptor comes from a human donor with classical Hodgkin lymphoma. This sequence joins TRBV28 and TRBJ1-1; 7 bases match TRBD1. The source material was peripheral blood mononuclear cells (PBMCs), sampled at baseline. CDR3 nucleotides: TGTGCCAGCAGTCCATGGACAGGAGGACACACTGAAGCTTTCTTT. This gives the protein CASSPWTGGHTEAFF.